This T cell receptor beta chain was sequenced for a study of OX40 agonist ivuxolimab in advanced cancers. Autoimmune disease history or systemic immunosuppression led to patient exclusion. Assay used: immunoSEQ multiplex PCR; TCRdb lists only in-frame clones, some missing. This sample yields about 79,000 clones, of which 90% are seen a single time; 0.3% to 0.4% belongs to the top ten. As for this clone: Its specificity is not known.

The germline V gene has CDR1 SGHVS and CDR2 FNYEAQ. The CDR3 consists of 14 residues. Between the trimmed V and J ends, which lost 5 bases and 4 bases, there was a span of 14 bases. Points from the study as a whole: Nonresponders included some who also had low normalized T-cell clonal expansion. Expanded peripheral T cell antigen specificity was not determined.

The genes are TRBV7-6 and TRBJ1-1, with D possibly TRBD1 on 5 matching bases. This TCR came from an adult with an advanced solid tumor such as melanoma, head and neck, liver or kidney cancer. This sample comprised CD4+ or CD8+ T cells sorted from blood, obtained in a trial of the OX40 agonist ivuxolimab. CDR3 loop: CASSRGRGGTEAFF. CDR3 DNA: TGTGCCAGCAGCCGGGGACGGGGTGGCACTGAAGCTTTCTTT.